The 2 T cell receptor beta chains below were found in one sample sequenced in a study of post-analysis software for immune sequencing data. Overall study results and limits: Elevated frequency relative to controls characterized four to six TRBV segments in patients, TRBV5-6, TRBV5-1 and TRBV20-1 among them.

The antigens for these receptors are not known. Libraries were made from TCR beta cDNA, and they carried unique molecular identifiers. TCRdb passed the PCR reads through MiXCR, listing each CDR3 protein once. The repertoire holds almost 700,000 distinct CDR3 sequences, 59% seen once, with approximately 11% in the top ten. Sequenced material: blood. Source of these receptors: a girl aged 2 to 9 with multiple sclerosis.

This chain uses TRBV6-2 or TRBV6-3 with TRBJ2-3; TRBD2 agrees at 13 bases. The V and J ends lost 7 bases and 8 bases, in that order; junction bases with no gene match: 12. Germline V gene lookup returns CDR1 MNHEY and CDR2 SVGEGT. The CDR3 is 16 residues long. The CDR3 loop reads CASIGSGLAGLGTQYF. CDR3 sequence (DNA): TGTGCCAGCATCGGATCGGGACTAGCGGGGTTGGGTACGCAGTATTTT.

V gene TRBV10-2 combines with J gene TRBJ2-4; D unclear. The J call is uncertain, as TRBJ2-7 better fits the DNA end. CDR3 length: 12 residues. The V gene's germline CDR1 is WSHSY and CDR2 SAAADI. The CDR3 loop is CASSYLFYEQYF. The CDR3 DNA reads as TGCGCCAGCAGTTACCTCTTCTACGAGCAGTACTTC.